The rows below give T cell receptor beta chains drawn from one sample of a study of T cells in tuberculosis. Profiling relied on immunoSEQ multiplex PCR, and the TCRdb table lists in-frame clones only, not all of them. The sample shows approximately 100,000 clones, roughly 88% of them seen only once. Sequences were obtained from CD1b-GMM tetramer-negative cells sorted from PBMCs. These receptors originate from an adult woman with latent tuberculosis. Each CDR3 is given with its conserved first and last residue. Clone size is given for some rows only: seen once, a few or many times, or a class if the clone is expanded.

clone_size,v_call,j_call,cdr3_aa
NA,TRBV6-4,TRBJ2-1,CASSLLAGGFNEQFF
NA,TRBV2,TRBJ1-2,CASTLRGRGYTF
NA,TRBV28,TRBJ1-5,CASSLTQTHF
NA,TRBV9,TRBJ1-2,CASSARQAYGYTF
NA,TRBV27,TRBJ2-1,CASRTSQGPPRPSNEQFF
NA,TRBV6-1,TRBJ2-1,CASSATSGGIYNEQFF
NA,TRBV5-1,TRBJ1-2,CASSPGGVDLYGYTF
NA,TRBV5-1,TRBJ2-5,CASSYIAGGQETQYF
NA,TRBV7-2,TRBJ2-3,CASSFGVNTQYF
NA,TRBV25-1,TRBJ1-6,CASSEEGYNSPLHF
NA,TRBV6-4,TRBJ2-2,CASSDSRGELHTANTGELFF
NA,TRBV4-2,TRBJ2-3,CASSQDSGGTDTQYF
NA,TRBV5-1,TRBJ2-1,CASSYKLNEQFF
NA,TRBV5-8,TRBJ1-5,CASSLGTALSSNQPQHF
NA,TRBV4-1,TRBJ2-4,CASSSRGGNIQYF
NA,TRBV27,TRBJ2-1,CASSLRDRGMNEQFF
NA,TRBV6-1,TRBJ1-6,CASRGLEGNSPLHF
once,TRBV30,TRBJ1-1,CAWSMTRNTEAFF
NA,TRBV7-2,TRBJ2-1,CASSHGPATRDNEQFF
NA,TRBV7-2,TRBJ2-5,CASSQMGLVKTQYF
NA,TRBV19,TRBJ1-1,CASSIKWTGKTEAFF
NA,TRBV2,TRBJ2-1,CASSRPGYNEQFF
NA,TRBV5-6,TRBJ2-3,CASSLNTGQSTDTQYF
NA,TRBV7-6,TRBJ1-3,CASSLPKDTFSGNTIYF
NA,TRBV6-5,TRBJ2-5,CASSYSGTAQETQYF
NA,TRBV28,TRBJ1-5,CASSSGYSNQPQHF
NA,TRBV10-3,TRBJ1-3,CAIRAGAGNTIYF
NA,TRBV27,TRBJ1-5,CASSLGTPYSNQPQHF
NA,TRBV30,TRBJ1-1,CAWGTGGPEAFF
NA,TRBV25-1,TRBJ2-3,CASSDPGLLATDTQYF
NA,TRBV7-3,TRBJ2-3,CASSFGLASTDTQYF
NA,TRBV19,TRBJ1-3,CASSATGLSGNTIYF
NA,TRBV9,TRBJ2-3,CASSARLERGGFVDTQYF
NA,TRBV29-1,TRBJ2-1,CSVEGGTYNEQFF
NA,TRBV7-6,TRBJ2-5,CASSMTRGTQETQYF
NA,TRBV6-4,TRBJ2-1,CASSSSGGLYNEQFF
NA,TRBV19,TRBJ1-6,CASSIGGAGSPLHF
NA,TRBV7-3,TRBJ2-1,CASSYDRLREQFF
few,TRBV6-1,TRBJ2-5,CASSEAPGTGETQYF
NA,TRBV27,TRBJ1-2,CASSLGGDVSYTF
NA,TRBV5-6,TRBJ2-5,CASSITGQGEETQYF
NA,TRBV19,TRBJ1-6,CASSMSGSNSPLHF
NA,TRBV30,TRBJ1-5,CAWSPGLNQPQHF
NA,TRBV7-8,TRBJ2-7,CASSLRGGPGIYEQYF
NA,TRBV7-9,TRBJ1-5,CASSAGSTNQPQHF
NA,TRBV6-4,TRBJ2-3,CASSDSLAGHTQYF
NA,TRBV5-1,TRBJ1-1,CASSLTGRGNTEAFF
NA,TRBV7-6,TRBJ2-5,CASSPRDRGSETQYF
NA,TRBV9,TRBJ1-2,CASSVGQGYGYTF
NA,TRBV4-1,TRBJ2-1,CASSPPGDSPFF
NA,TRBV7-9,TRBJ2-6,CASSFRASGANILTF
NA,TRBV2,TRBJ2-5,CASSPGLAIETQYF
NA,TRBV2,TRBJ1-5,CASRTSPFRDLANQPQHF
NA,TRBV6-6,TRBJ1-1,CASSFDWGTDLEAFF
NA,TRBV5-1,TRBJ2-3,CASSLVGGSTDTQYF
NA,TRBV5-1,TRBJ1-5,CASRLTGGPYSNQPQHF